The following is a T cell receptor beta chain sequence with its context. The sample belongs to a study of blood T cell repertoires in COVID-19. Study context: Collection of acute and convalescent COVID-19 samples took place in the United States, Italy and Spain. The cDNA or gDNA used as material had been derived from T cells, B-cell-depleted T cells, or PBMCs.

The germline V gene encodes CDR1 SNHLY and CDR2 FYNNEI. V gave up 0 bases and J gave up 4 bases, with 9 bases separating them. The CDR3 is made up of 14 amino acids. The assay was immunoSEQ multiplex PCR, and TCRdb's table has in-frame clones only and misses some. The sample consists of about 27,000 clones, roughly 91% of them appearing once. V is TRBV2 and J is TRBJ1-1; D not resolved. This receptor was taken from a human donor with active COVID-19. The donor label of this sample is uncertain. The sequencing input was peripheral blood. In DNA, the CDR3 is TGTGCCAGCAGTGAAGCGCGGCTGGTCACTGAAGCTTTCTTT. It codes for CASSEARLVTEAFF.